This TCR beta chain was identified in a study of cytomegalovirus exposure and HLA in healthy donors. About the study: Earlier, almost 120 million unique TCR beta sequences were recovered from around 190 million T cells by an analysis.

With respect to this clone: The antigen is undetermined.

The length of the CDR3 is 14 residues. The trim removed 3 bases at V and 4 bases at J, leaving 3 bases unmatched. The germline gives CDR1 LGHNA, CDR2 YNFKEQ. Primers included in the PCR were 60 Vbeta and 13 Jbeta primers. The data were produced by immunoSEQ multiplex PCR, yet TCRdb's version contains in-frame clones alone and is incomplete. The table shows about 110,000 clones, with 70% to 80% occurring only once. Study observations and caveats: Several V segments, TRBV6-2 and TRBV6-3 among them, could not be told apart and were dropped.

The sequencing input was PBMCs. The receptor comes from a woman between 18 and 29 years old in good health and CMV-seropositive. The gene calls are TRBV4-2 and TRBJ2-7, with 10 bases identical to TRBD2. Written as DNA, the CDR3 is TGTGCCAGCAGCCACCCTAGCGGGAGTTACGAGCAGTACTTC. This encodes CASSHPSGSYEQYF.